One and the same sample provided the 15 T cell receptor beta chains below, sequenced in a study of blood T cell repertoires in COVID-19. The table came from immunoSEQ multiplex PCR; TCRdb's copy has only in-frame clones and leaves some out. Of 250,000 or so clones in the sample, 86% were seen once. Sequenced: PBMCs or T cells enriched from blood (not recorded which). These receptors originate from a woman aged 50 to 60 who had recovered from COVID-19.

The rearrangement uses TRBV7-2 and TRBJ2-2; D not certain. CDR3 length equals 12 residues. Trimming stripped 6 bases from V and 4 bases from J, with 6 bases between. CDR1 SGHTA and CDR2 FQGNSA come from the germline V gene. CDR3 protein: CASSWSTGELFF. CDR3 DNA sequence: TGTGCCAGCAGTTGGAGCACCGGGGAGCTGTTTTTT.

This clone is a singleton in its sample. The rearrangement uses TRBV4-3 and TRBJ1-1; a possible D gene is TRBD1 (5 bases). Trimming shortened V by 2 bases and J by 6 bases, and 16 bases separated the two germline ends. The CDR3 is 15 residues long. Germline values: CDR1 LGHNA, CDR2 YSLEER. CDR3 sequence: CASSQSGLLYAEAFF. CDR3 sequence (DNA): TGCGCCAGCAGCCAATCGGGACTCCTTTACGCTGAAGCTTTCTTT.

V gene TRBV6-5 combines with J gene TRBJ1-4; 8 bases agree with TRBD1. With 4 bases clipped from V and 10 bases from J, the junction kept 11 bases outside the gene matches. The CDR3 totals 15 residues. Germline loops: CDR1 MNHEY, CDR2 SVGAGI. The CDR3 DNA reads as TGTGCCAGCAGTTTCCAAGGACAGGGAAGTGGAAAACTGTTTTTT. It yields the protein CASSFQGQGSGKLFF.

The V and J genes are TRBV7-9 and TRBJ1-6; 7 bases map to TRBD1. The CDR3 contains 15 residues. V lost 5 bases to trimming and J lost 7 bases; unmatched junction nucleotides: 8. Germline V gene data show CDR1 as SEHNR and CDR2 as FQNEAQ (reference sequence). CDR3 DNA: TGTGCCAGCAGCCCCGGTACAGGGGTAAATTCACCCCTCCACTTT. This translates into CASSPGTGVNSPLHF.

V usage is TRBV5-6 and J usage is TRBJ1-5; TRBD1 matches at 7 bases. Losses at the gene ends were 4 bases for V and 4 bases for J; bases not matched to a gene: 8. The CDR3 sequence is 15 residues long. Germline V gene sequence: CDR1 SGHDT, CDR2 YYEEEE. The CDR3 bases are TGTGCCAGCAGCCCGTGGACAGGCCTAAATCAGCCCCAGCATTTT. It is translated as CASSPWTGLNQPQHF.

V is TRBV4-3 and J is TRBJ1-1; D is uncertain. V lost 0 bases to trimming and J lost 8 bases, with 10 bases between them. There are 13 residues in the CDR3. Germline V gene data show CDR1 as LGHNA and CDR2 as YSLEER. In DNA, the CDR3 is TGCGCCAGCAGCCAAGAATGGCAGTCAGAAGCTTTCTTT. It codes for CASSQEWQSEAFF.

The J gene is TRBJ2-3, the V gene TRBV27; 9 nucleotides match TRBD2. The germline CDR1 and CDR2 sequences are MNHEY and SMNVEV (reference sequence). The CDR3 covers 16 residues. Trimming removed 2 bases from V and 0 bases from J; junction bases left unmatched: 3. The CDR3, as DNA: TGTGCCAGCAGTTTACCTAGCGGGATTAGCACAGATACGCAGTATTTT. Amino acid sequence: CASSLPSGISTDTQYF.

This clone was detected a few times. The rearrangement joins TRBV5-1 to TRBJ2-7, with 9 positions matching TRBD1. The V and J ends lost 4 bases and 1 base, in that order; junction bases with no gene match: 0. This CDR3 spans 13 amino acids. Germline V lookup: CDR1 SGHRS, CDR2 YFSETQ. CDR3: CASSGQGSYEQYF. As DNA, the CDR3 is TGCGCCAGCAGCGGACAGGGGTCCTACGAGCAGTACTTC.

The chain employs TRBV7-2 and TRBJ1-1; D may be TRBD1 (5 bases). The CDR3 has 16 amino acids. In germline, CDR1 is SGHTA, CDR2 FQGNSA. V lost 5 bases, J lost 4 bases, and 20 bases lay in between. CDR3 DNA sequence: TGTGCCAGCAGCCTTCAGGGACGGGGAGGTGGCACTGAAGCTTTCTTT. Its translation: CASSLQGRGGGTEAFF.

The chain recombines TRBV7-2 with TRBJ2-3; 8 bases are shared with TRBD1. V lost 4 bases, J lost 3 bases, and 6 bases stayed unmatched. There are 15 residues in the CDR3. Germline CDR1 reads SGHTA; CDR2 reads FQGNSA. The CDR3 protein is CASSSRQGKTDTQYF. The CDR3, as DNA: TGTGCCAGCAGCTCCCGACAGGGGAAGACAGATACGCAGTATTTT.

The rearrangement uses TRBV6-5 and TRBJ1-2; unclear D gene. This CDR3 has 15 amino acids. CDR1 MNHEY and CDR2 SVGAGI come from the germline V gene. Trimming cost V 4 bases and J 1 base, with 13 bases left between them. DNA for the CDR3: TGTGCCAGCAGTTCCCCCAGAGGGATTAACTATGGCTACACCTTC. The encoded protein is CASSSPRGINYGYTF.

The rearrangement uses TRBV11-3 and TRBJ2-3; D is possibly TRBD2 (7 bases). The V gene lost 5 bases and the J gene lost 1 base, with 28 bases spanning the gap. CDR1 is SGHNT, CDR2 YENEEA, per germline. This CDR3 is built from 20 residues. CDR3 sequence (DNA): TGTGCCAGCAGCGCAACGATTCTAACGGAGGGGGGGCCGGGCACAGATACGCAGTATTTT. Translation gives CASSATILTEGGPGTDTQYF. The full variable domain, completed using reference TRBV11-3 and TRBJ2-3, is EAGVVQSPRYKIIEKKQPVAFWCNPISGHNTLYWYLQNLGQGPELLIRYENEEAVDDSQLPKDRFSAERLKGVDSTLKIQPAELGDSAVYLCASSATILTEGGPGTDTQYFGPGTRLTVL.

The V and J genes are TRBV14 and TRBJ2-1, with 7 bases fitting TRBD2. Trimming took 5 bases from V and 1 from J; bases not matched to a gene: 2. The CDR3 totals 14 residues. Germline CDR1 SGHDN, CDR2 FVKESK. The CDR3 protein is CASSSRGSYNEQFF. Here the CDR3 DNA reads TGTGCCAGCAGCTCGCGGGGGTCCTACAATGAGCAGTTCTTC.

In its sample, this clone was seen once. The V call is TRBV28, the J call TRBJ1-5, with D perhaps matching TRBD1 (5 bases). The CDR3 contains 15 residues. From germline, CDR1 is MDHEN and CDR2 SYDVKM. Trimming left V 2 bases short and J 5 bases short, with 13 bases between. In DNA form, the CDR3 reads TGTGCCAGCAGTTTACAGGGTCGGGTGGATCAGCCCCAGCATTTT. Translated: CASSLQGRVDQPQHF.

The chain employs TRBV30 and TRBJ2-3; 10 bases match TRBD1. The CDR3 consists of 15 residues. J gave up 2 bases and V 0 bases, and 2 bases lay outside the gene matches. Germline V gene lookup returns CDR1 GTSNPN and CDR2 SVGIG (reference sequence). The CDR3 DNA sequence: TGTGCCTGGAGTGTTCGACAGGGGGCCACAGATACGCAGTATTTT. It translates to CAWSVRQGATDTQYF.